This T cell receptor (beta chain) stems from a study of OX40 agonist ivuxolimab in advanced cancers. Overall study: Ivuxolimab, an agonist antibody against OX40 (CD134), was given to patients. Participants averaged 60 years of age (range about 23 to 90) and were over 75% male. Partial responses occurred in three patients (one hepatocellular carcinoma, two cutaneous melanoma).

Produced via immunoSEQ multiplex PCR; TCRdb's table is partial and in-frame only. The sample has 70,000 to 80,000 clones; about 93% are singletons. V was shortened by 5 bases and J by 8 bases, with 13 bases between the two germline ends. The CDR3 extends over 14 amino acids. Germline V gives CDR1 MNHEY, CDR2 SMNVEV (reference sequence). Sequenced material: CD4+ or CD8+ T cells sorted from blood, taken in a trial of the OX40 agonist ivuxolimab. This sequence originates from an adult with an advanced solid tumor such as melanoma, head and neck, liver or kidney cancer. The chain carries TRBV27 and TRBJ1-6, with a tentative D call TRBD1 (5 bases). CDR3 residues: CASSPGTAHSPLHF. Written as DNA, the CDR3 is TGTGCCAGCAGTCCAGGGACCGCCCATTCACCCCTCCACTTT.